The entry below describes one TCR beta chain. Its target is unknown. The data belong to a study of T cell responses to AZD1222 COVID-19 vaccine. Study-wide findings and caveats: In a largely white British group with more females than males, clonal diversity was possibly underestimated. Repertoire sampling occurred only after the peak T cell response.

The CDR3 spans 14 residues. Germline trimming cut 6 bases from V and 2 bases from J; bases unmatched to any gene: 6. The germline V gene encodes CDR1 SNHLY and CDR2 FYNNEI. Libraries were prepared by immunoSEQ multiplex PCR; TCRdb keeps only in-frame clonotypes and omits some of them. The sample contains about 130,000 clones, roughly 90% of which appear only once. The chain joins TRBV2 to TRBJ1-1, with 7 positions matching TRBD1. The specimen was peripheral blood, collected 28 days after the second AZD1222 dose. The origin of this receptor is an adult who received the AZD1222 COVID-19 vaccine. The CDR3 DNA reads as TGTGCCAGCAGAGACAGGGCTCCTAACACTGAAGCTTTCTTT. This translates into CASRDRAPNTEAFF.